The rows below give T cell receptor beta chains drawn from one sample of a study of PD-1 blockade in classical Hodgkin lymphoma. Some clones are missing from TCRdb's copy, which holds only in-frame ones; the method was immunoSEQ multiplex PCR. The data show 25,000 to 35,000 clones, with under 90% seen just once and about 0.8% held by the top ten. The sequenced sample was CD4+ T cells from blood, obtained before the fourth cycle of nivolumab. Receptor source: a human donor with classical Hodgkin lymphoma. The CDR3 runs from the conserved cysteine through the conserved F or W. Fields, in order: J gene, D gene, V gene, clone size, CDR3 protein, CDR3 DNA. The D gene is left open where the match is weak. The listing skips clone size in some rows; elsewhere it reads once, few, many or a size class.

>TRBJ2-1|.|TRBV5-5|once
CASSFNTEYNEQFF
TGTGCCAGCAGCTTCAATACGGAGTACAATGAGCAGTTCTTC
>TRBJ2-1|TRBD1|TRBV23-1|.
CASSPKGQGSPKSSYNEQFF
TGCGCCAGCAGCCCCAAGGGACAGGGTTCTCCGAAGAGCTCCTACAATGAGCAGTTCTTC
>TRBJ2-7|.|TRBV25-1|once
CASSKLSGALSYEQYF
TGTGCCAGCAGTAAACTCAGTGGGGCCCTCTCCTACGAGCAGTACTTC
>TRBJ1-1|.|TRBV27|.
CASSLSVLEGVWNTEAFF
TGTGCCAGCAGTTTAAGTGTTCTAGAAGGGGTATGGAACACTGAAGCTTTCTTT
>TRBJ1-2|TRBD1|TRBV27|.
CASSPDRGYYGYTF
TGTGCCAGCAGTCCAGACAGGGGGTACTATGGCTACACCTTC
>TRBJ1-4|.|TRBV18|few
CASSPDTYQKLFF
TGTGCCAGCTCACCGGACACCTACCAAAAACTGTTTTTT
>TRBJ1-1|.|TRBV7-2|.
CASSFSPNTEAFF
TGTGCCAGCAGCTTTTCACCGAACACTGAAGCTTTCTTT
>TRBJ2-7|TRBD1|TRBV7-9|once
CASSLNPGTGFEQYF
TGTGCCAGCAGCTTAAATCCCGGGACAGGGTTTGAGCAGTACTTC
>TRBJ2-7|.|TRBV30|.
CAWRPWGESYEQYF
TGTGCCTGGAGACCTTGGGGGGAGTCCTACGAGCAGTACTTC
>TRBJ1-4|.|TRBV30|.
CAWTPQRDRWMFF
TGTGCCTGGACTCCCCAAAGGGACCGGTGGATGTTTTTT
>TRBJ1-5|TRBD1|TRBV5-4|.
CASSLNRGADQPQHF
TGTGCCAGCAGCTTAAACAGGGGGGCAGATCAGCCCCAGCATTTT
>TRBJ1-1|.|TRBV14|once
CASSQYGGTEAFF
TGTGCCAGCAGCCAATACGGGGGCACTGAAGCTTTCTTT
>TRBJ2-1|.|TRBV7-6|.
CASSLGGSVAYNEQFF
TGTGCCAGCAGCTTAGGGGGGAGCGTTGCCTACAATGAGCAGTTCTTC
>TRBJ1-3|.|TRBV5-6|.
CASSAYLESSGNTIYF
TGTGCCAGCAGCGCGTACCTGGAGAGCTCTGGAAACACCATATATTTT